The clone carrying this T cell receptor (beta chain) was observed at least ten times. This table comes from immunoSEQ multiplex PCR, and its TCRdb copy is limited to in-frame clones, with some not included. This sample has 60,000 to 95,000 clones; about 89% occur once, and the top ten carry 0.43%. CDR3 size: 15 residues. Germline V gene sequence: CDR1 SGDLS, CDR2 YYNGEE. V was clipped by 4 bases and J by 3 bases; unmatched bases: 7. The data derive from a study of T cell changes during pregnancy in multiple sclerosis. The specimen was CD4+ T cells from peripheral blood mononuclear cells, collected before pregnancy. The TCR sequence derives from a female donor with multiple sclerosis, enrolled in a pregnancy study. This chain connects TRBV9 to TRBJ2-3; 8 positions match TRBD2. This CDR3 is CASSPRGVLTDTQYF. CDR3 DNA sequence: TGTGCCAGCAGCCCGCGGGGGGTATTGACAGATACGCAGTATTTT.